This T cell receptor beta chain was found in a study of graft-versus-host responses after intestinal transplantation. General observations from the study: Individuals carrying graft-donor T cell macrochimerism showed high graft-versus-host to host-versus-graft clonal ratios in allografts.

Clones were sequenced by immunoSEQ multiplex PCR, and TCRdb holds only the in-frame ones, with some missing. The table records some 15,000 clones, 74% of them present only once. With regard to this clone: No antigen is known for it.

The CDR3 has 11 residues. Germline V gene sequence: CDR1 DFQATT, CDR2 SNEGSKA (reference sequence). The junction had 1 base not matched to a gene; V was cut back by 6 bases and J by 2 bases. Graft-derived tissue was subjected to processing to liberate intraepithelial and lamina propria lymphocytes. This chain links TRBV20-1 with TRBJ2-7, with 7 bases that match TRBD2. The sequence was collected from a human patient who received an intestinal transplant, so some T cells may come from the graft donor. Source: ileum tissue, taken 14 days after transplant. The CDR3 bases are TGCAGTGCCGGGGGGACCTACGAGCAGTACTTC. Translation: CSAGGTYEQYF.